Each of the 9 T cell receptor beta chains below was sequenced from the same sample in a study of cytomegalovirus exposure and HLA in healthy donors. The primer mix had 60 Vbeta and 13 Jbeta primers. Here immunoSEQ multiplex PCR was the method, and the copy in TCRdb shows in-frame clones only, minus some. Found here are some 190,000 clones, about four fifths of them singletons; the top ten hold about 4.8%. Specimen: PBMCs. The receptors were sampled from a man younger than 40 in good health and CMV-seropositive.

The V call is TRBV5-1, the J call TRBJ2-6; 7 bases line up with TRBD2. This CDR3 has 15 residues. V was clipped by 3 bases and J by 3 bases; unmatched bases: 3. Germline CDR1 and CDR2: SGHRS and YFSETQ. The CDR3 bases are TGCGCCAGCAGCTCCCGGGGGGTTGGGGCCAACGTCCTGACTTTC. Protein sequence: CASSSRGVGANVLTF.

V and J are TRBV6-5 and TRBJ1-2; D is uncertain. In germline, CDR1 is MNHEY, CDR2 SVGAGI. The V end lost 4 bases, the J end lost 1 base, and 13 bases lay between the germline ends. The CDR3 sequence is 15 residues long. DNA for the CDR3: TGTGCCAGCAGTTCGACTACGACCTTTAACTATGGCTACACCTTC. As protein: CASSSTTTFNYGYTF.

Worth noting for this clone: Other DNA sequences of this sample code for an identical CDR3. This chain links TRBV6-1 with TRBJ1-1; the D is unclear. The CDR3 is 13 amino acids. Trimming removed 11 bases at V and 4 bases at J, with 17 bases between. From germline, CDR1 is MNHNS and CDR2 SASEGT. CDR3 protein: CACRREGSTEAFF. CDR3 coding DNA: TGTGCCTGCCGGCGAGAGGGTAGCACTGAAGCTTTCTTT.

J is TRBJ2-1 and V is TRBV29-1, with 9 bases identical to TRBD1. The CDR3 sequence is 15 residues long. The V segment lost 6 bases and the J segment 0 bases; nucleotides outside the gene matches: 6. CDR1 is SQVTM, CDR2 ANQGSEA, per germline. DNA of the CDR3: TGCAGCGTACAAGGACAGGGGAGCTCCTACAATGAGCAGTTCTTC. Translation gives CSVQGQGSSYNEQFF.

This clone has a single count. The chain recombines TRBV18 with TRBJ1-1; D uncertain. V was trimmed by 0 bases and J by 1 base, leaving 18 bases between them. The CDR3 is 18 amino acids. Germline V gene data show CDR1 as KGHSH and CDR2 as LQKENI. CDR3 loop: CASSPPLLRGRSNTEAFF. DNA of the CDR3: TGTGCCAGCTCACCACCACTTCTTCGAGGGAGATCGAACACTGAAGCTTTCTTT.

The chain joins TRBV29-1 to TRBJ2-4, with TRBD1 matching 7 bases. Per germline, CDR1 SQVTM and CDR2 ANQGSEA. This CDR3 has 12 residues. The V gene end was trimmed by 7 bases and the J gene end by 10 bases; junction bases not matched to a gene: 10. The CDR3 loop is CSALRSGGIQYF. DNA of the CDR3: TGCAGCGCGTTGAGGTCAGGGGGTATTCAGTACTTC.

The CDR3 sequence: CASRFGQGPGGYTF. As DNA, the CDR3 is TGTGCCAGCAGATTTGGACAGGGGCCGGGTGGCTACACCTTC. The chain is built from TRBV7-2 and TRBJ1-2, with 9 bases lining up with TRBD1. The V segment lost 6 bases and the J segment 7 bases; nucleotides outside the gene matches: 9. Germline V gene data show CDR1 as SGHTA and CDR2 as FQGNSA. The CDR3 is 14 residues long.

CDR3 coding DNA: TGTGCCAGCAGTTTGGAACAGGGCGGGGATACGCAGTATTTT. Residues: CASSLEQGGDTQYF. The chain has TRBV28 and TRBJ2-3; tentative D call: TRBD1 (6 bases). Germline CDR1 and CDR2: MDHEN and SYDVKM. This CDR3 has 14 amino acids. V shed 3 bases and J shed 6 bases, with 13 bases lying between them.

The CDR3 here is CSVTQGYYGYTF. The CDR3 DNA reads as TGCAGCGTTACCCAGGGTTACTATGGCTACACCTTC. The rearrangement links TRBV29-1 to TRBJ1-2; D perhaps matches TRBD1 (5 bases). This CDR3 has 12 residues. Trimming took 5 bases from V and 3 from J, leaving 10 bases between them. Germline CDR1 SQVTM, CDR2 ANQGSEA.